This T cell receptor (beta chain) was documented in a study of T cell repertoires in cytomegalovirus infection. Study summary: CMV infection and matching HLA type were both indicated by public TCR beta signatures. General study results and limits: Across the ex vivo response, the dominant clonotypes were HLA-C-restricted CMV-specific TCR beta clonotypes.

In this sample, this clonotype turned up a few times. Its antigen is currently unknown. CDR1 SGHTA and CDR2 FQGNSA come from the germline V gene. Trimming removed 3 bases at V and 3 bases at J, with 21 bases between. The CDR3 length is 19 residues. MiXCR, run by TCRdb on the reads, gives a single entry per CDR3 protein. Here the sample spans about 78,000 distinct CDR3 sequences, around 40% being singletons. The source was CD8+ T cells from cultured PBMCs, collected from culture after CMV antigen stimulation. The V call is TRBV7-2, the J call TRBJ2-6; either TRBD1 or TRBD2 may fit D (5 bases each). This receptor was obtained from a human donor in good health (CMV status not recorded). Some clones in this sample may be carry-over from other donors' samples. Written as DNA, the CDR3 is TGTGCCAGCAGCTTTTTACCCCCGAGGGGTGTGCGTGGGGCCAACGTCCTGACTTTC. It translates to CASSFLPPRGVRGANVLTF.